Following are 5 T cell receptor beta chains from one sample sequenced in a study of T-cell reconstitution after alpha-beta-depleted transplantation in children (dated by TCRdb to the mid-2010s). The library was made by PCR. The sample was run on an Illumina HiSeq 2500. Molecular barcoding was employed in the preparation of TCR libraries, with unique molecular identifiers being used to normalize TCRbeta repertoire quantification. TCRdb passed the public sequencing reads through fastp at Q25 and MiXCR, retaining productive beta sequences. Rows with a matching CDR3 protein are joined into one entry that keeps the most common DNA and genes. Across this sample there are a few hundred thousand distinct CDR3 sequences, with approximately 10% seen only once. About 5% of the sample lies in the top ten. Source: PBMCs from the stem cell graft donor, taken from the stem cell graft. The receptor source for this set is a human donor who donated a stem cell graft to a child with acute myeloid leukemia.

This clonotype has only a few counts. The chain employs TRBV9 and TRBJ2-7, with TRBD2 matching over 8 bases. The CDR3 is made up of 15 amino acids. The ends lost 4 bases at V and 5 bases at J; junction bases unmatched: 11. In germline, CDR1 is SGDLS, CDR2 YYNGEE. CDR3 sequence reads: CASSSSSGSAHEQYF. The CDR3 DNA sequence: TGTGCCAGCAGCTCCTCTAGCGGGTCTGCCCACGAGCAGTACTTC. The full variable domain, its missing parts supplied by reference TRBV9 and TRBJ2-7, is DSGVTQTPKHLITATGQRVTLRCSPRSGDLSVYWYQQSLDQGLQFLIQYYNGEERAKGNILERFSAQQFPDLHSELNLSSLELGDSALYFCASSSSSGSAHEQYFGPGTRLTVT.

The chain uses TRBV29-1 and TRBJ2-1; D may be TRBD1 or TRBD2 (6 bases each). This CDR3 spans 14 amino acids. CDR1 and CDR2 (germline): SQVTM, ANQGSEA. V lost 0 bases, J lost 7 bases, and 13 bases lay in between. The chain's CDR3 is CSVEEGRGENEQFF. For the CDR3, the DNA is TGCAGCGTTGAAGAGGGTAGGGGGGAAAATGAGCAGTTCTTC.

This clonotype was picked up many times. V gene TRBV5-1 combines with J gene TRBJ1-4; unclear D gene. V was trimmed by 1 base and J by 0 bases, leaving 10 bases between them. This CDR3 is built from 16 residues. Germline CDR1 reads SGHRS; CDR2 reads YFSETQ. The CDR3 is CASSLRSPATNEKLFF. The CDR3 nucleotides read TGCGCCAGCAGCTTGCGGTCACCTGCAACTAATGAAAAACTGTTTTTT.

DNA of the CDR3: TGCAGCGTTGAACGGCCAGGGAGCTCCTACGAGCAGTACTTC. Its protein product is CSVERPGSSYEQYF. This chain joins TRBV29-1 and TRBJ2-7, with D possibly called TRBD1 or TRBD2 (5 bases each). This CDR3 spans 14 amino acids. Trimming removed 2 bases at V and 0 bases at J, with 11 bases between. Germline CDR1 and CDR2: SQVTM and ANQGSEA.

The chain has TRBV30 and TRBJ1-1; D remains ambiguous. Looked up from germline, CDR1 is GTSNPN and CDR2 is SVGIG (reference sequence). The CDR3 spans 13 residues. Trimming took 0 bases from V and 4 from J, leaving 9 bases between them. The chain's CDR3 is CAWSVLGSTEAFF. The CDR3, as DNA: TGTGCCTGGAGTGTATTGGGTAGCACTGAAGCTTTCTTT.